These 21 T cell receptor beta chains originate from one sample sequenced in a study of CD8 T cells in ankylosing spondylitis. A single record per CDR3 protein comes from TCRdb applying MiXCR to the 5' RACE reads. Among 30,000 to 45,000 distinct CDR3 sequences listed, over 10% were seen once. The source material was synovial fluid, either unsorted or a sorted T cell fraction (not recorded which). The receptors derive from a male donor with ankylosing spondylitis.

The J gene is TRBJ1-4, the V gene TRBV18; no reliable D call. The germline gives CDR1 KGHSH, CDR2 LQKENI. Trimming cost V 4 bases and J 8 bases, with 14 bases left between them. The CDR3 is made up of 14 amino acids. The CDR3 DNA reads TGTGCCAGCTCACGGCGGGCTATCGGGGAAAAACTGTTTTTT. Translated, it gives CASSRRAIGEKLFF.

In nucleotides, the CDR3 is TGTGCCAGCAGACCACCAGGGTCCTACGAGCAGTACTTC. Its translation: CASRPPGSYEQYF. The gene calls are TRBV27 and TRBJ2-7, with D perhaps matching TRBD1 (5 bases). Germline assignment: CDR1 MNHEY and CDR2 SMNVEV (reference sequence). V lost 6 bases and J 1 base, leaving 10 bases between the germline ends. The CDR3 length is 13 residues.

This clonotype turned up a few times. This chain uses TRBV27 with TRBJ2-1, with TRBD1 matching 8 bases. Trimming removed 6 bases from V and 8 bases from J; junction bases left unmatched: 6. Germline V gene sequence: CDR1 MNHEY, CDR2 SMNVEV (reference sequence). The CDR3 spans 13 residues. The CDR3 loop reads CASRVDRGHEQFF. Written as DNA, the CDR3 is TGTGCCAGCAGGGTAGACAGGGGCCATGAGCAGTTCTTC.

In its sample, this clonotype was seen many times. V is TRBV29-1 and J is TRBJ1-1; D is unclear. Trimming cost V 4 bases and J 5 bases, with 8 bases left between them. Germline CDR1 is SQVTM and CDR2 is ANQGSEA. The CDR3 contains 11 residues. This CDR3 reads CSVVKLTEAFF. The CDR3, as DNA: TGCAGCGTTGTTAAGCTTACTGAAGCTTTCTTT.

This clonotype is labeled as medium-sized. J is TRBJ2-7 and V is TRBV7-9; TRBD2 aligns across 15 bases. This CDR3 has 17 amino acids. Trimming cost V 3 bases and J 7 bases; bases outside gene matches: 10. Looked up from germline, CDR1 is SEHNR and CDR2 is FQNEAQ (reference sequence). CDR3 in DNA: TGTGCCAGCAGCTTCTATCCGGGACTAGCGGGGGGAACGGAGCAGTACTTC. Its protein is CASSFYPGLAGGTEQYF.

This clonotype was observed a few times. The chain has TRBV20-1 and TRBJ2-2; possibly TRBD2 for D (6 bases). V was cut by 6 bases and J by 2 bases, with 25 bases left in between. The CDR3 sequence is 18 residues long. Germline lookup yields CDR1 DFQATT and CDR2 SNEGSKA (reference sequence). DNA of the CDR3: TGCAGTGCCGATGGTGGGGAACAGCTGGGACTTAACACCGGGGAGCTGTTTTTT. Translated: CSADGGEQLGLNTGELFF.

The genes are TRBV9 and TRBJ2-1, with TRBD2 as a possible D gene (6 bases). Trimming shortened V by 3 bases and J by 16 bases, and 14 bases separated the two germline ends. CDR3 length equals 11 residues. From germline, CDR1 is SGDLS and CDR2 YYNGEE. The CDR3 bases are TGTGCCAGCAGCGCCCCCCCCGGGGGATTCTTC. This sequence encodes CASSAPPGGFF.

The table lists this clonotype with a few counts. The chain couples TRBV20-1 to TRBJ1-2; D is unresolved. Trimming cost V 2 bases and J 1 base, with 14 bases left between them. The CDR3 loop spans 15 amino acids. Germline CDR1 and CDR2: DFQATT and SNEGSKA (reference sequence). The CDR3 coding sequence is TGCAGTGCTAGAATCCCCCGGGATTTTAACTATGGCTACACCTTC. It encodes CSARIPRDFNYGYTF.

V is TRBV5-4 and J is TRBJ1-2; a weak D match, TRBD1 (6 bases). Germline CDR1 and CDR2: SGHNT and YYREEE (reference sequence). This CDR3 comprises 18 residues. The V end lost 4 bases, the J end lost 7 bases, and 29 bases lay between the germline ends. The CDR3 DNA is TGTGCCAGCAGCCCCGGGCTCCTGCGCGGGACACCCTCCCCTGGCTACACCTTC. Translation: CASSPGLLRGTPSPGYTF.

This clonotype came up many times. The chain has TRBV15 and TRBJ1-5; D ambiguous. Trimming left V 2 bases short and J 0 bases short, with 5 bases between. This CDR3 has 14 residues. Germline lookup yields CDR1 LNHNV and CDR2 YYDKDF (reference sequence). CDR3 nucleotides: TGTGCCACCAGCAGAACAGATAGCAATCAGCCCCAGCATTTT. This gives the protein CATSRTDSNQPQHF.

The chain has TRBV5-6 and TRBJ2-6; D is unclear. Germline values: CDR1 SGHDT, CDR2 YYEEEE. The CDR3 spans 15 residues. Trimming pared 4 bases from V and 2 bases from J, leaving 10 bases between. This CDR3 reads CASSARLAGANVLTF. The CDR3 DNA is TGTGCCAGCAGCGCCCGGCTGGCTGGGGCCAACGTCCTGACTTTC.

Ten or more counts support this clonotype. This chain connects TRBV15 to TRBJ1-1; tentative D call: TRBD1 (5 bases). The germline V gene has CDR1 LNHNV and CDR2 YYDKDF (reference sequence). The CDR3 is made up of 14 amino acids. V dropped 5 bases and J dropped 4 bases, with 14 bases sitting between them. For the CDR3, the DNA is TGTGCCACCAGCGTGGGGGGAGGAGGCACTGAAGCTTTCTTT. Protein: CATSVGGGGTEAFF.

This clonotype was seen more than once but under ten times. The junction and the germline gene differ at one end; a read error may be behind it. In nucleotides, the CDR3 is TGTGCTAGCAGCTCGACAGGGAATAGCGAGCAGTACTTC. This translates into CASSSTGNSEQYF. The chain links TRBV7-7 to TRBJ2-7; 7 bases fit TRBD1. The germline CDR1 and CDR2 sequences are SSHAT and FNYEAQ (reference sequence). This CDR3 has 13 residues. Full variable domain (missing parts from reference TRBV7-7 and TRBJ2-7): GAGVSQSPRYKVTKRGQDVTLRCDPISSHATLYWYQQALGQGPEFLTYFNYEAQPDKSGLPSDRFSAERPEGSISTLTIQRTEQRDSAMYRCASSSTGNSEQYFGPGTRLTVT.

In its sample, this clonotype was seen a few times. CDR3 sequence: CASSPGVYYGYTF. The CDR3 coding sequence is TGTGCCAGCAGCCCCGGGGTGTATTATGGCTACACCTTC. The chain joins TRBV7-9 to TRBJ1-2; D gene unclear. There are 13 residues in the CDR3. Germline CDR1 SEHNR, CDR2 FQNEAQ (reference sequence). V lost 5 bases and J lost 5, with 12 bases in between.

This rearrangement joins TRBV9 to TRBJ2-2; 9 bases align to TRBD1. Germline values: CDR1 SGDLS, CDR2 YYNGEE. The CDR3 totals 15 residues. Trimming took 4 bases from V and 4 from J; bases not matched to a gene: 5. The CDR3: CASSPETGGTGELFF. The CDR3 DNA reads TGTGCCAGCAGCCCCGAGACAGGGGGCACCGGGGAGCTGTTTTTT.

This clonotype was counted at least ten times. CDR3 bases: TGTGCCAGCAGCCGGGACAGGGGAGGCGATGAGCAGTTCTTC. Translating it yields CASSRDRGGDEQFF. This chain connects TRBV9 to TRBJ2-1; 10 nucleotides agree with TRBD1. J gave up 8 bases and V 4 bases, and 6 bases lay outside the gene matches. Germline-derived CDR1 and CDR2 are SGDLS and YYNGEE. CDR3 size: 14 residues.

The chain joins TRBV2 to TRBJ2-1; 11 bases fit TRBD2. CDR3 length: 16 residues. From germline, CDR1 is SNHLY and CDR2 FYNNEI. V dropped 6 bases and J dropped 1; count of bases not matched to a gene: 5. The CDR3 is CASSLSGGVSYNEQFF. CDR3 coding DNA: TGTGCCAGCAGCCTTAGCGGGGGGGTGTCCTACAATGAGCAGTTCTTC.

This clonotype showed up just a few times. V and J are TRBV3-1 and TRBJ2-2, with D possibly being TRBD2 (6 bases). From germline, CDR1 is LGHDT and CDR2 YNNKEL (reference sequence). The V gene lost 0 bases and the J gene lost 2 bases, with 10 bases spanning the gap. The CDR3 runs 16 residues. The CDR3 loop is CASSQERRENTGELFF. The CDR3 bases are TGTGCCAGCAGCCAAGAAAGGCGGGAAAACACCGGGGAGCTGTTTTTT.

The genes are TRBV10-2 and TRBJ2-2; the match to TRBD2 covers 7 bases. The CDR3 has 16 amino acids. Trimming removed 1 base from V and 5 bases from J; junction bases left unmatched: 7. Germline loops: CDR1 WSHSY, CDR2 SAAADI. The CDR3 loop reads CASSELSSGYTGELFF. CDR3 nucleotides: TGCGCCAGCAGTGAGTTGTCTAGCGGATATACCGGGGAGCTGTTTTTT.

This clonotype was seen ten or more times. The CDR3 spells CARSLAQGLTNEKLFF. Written as DNA, the CDR3 is TGTGCCAGAAGCTTGGCGCAGGGGCTGACTAATGAAAAACTGTTTTTT. This rearrangement joins TRBV5-3 to TRBJ1-4; a weak D match, TRBD1 (6 bases). TRBV5-3 is an open reading frame, and its role is uncertain. The V gene lost 0 bases and the J gene lost 2 bases, with 11 bases spanning the gap. The CDR3 has 16 residues.

Many counts were recorded for this clonotype. The CDR3 region is CASSQAWGNEQFF. The CDR3 DNA is TGTGCCAGCAGCCAAGCGTGGGGCAATGAGCAGTTCTTC. This chain links TRBV14 with TRBJ2-1, with D hard to call. V lost 1 base and J lost 6, with 7 bases in between. Germline V gives CDR1 SGHDN, CDR2 FVKESK. The CDR3 length is 13 residues.